These T cell receptor beta chains were read from a single sample in a study of blood T cell dynamics during melanoma immunotherapy. Assay: immunoSEQ multiplex PCR; the TCRdb copy retains only in-frame clones and omits some. The sample lists roughly 7,000 clones, approximately 85% occurring once. Source: blood, taken from a patient treated with checkpoint blockade. These receptors were obtained from a human donor with melanoma. Some clones in this sample may be carry-over from other donors' samples. Both conserved end residues are trimmed from each CDR3. Fields, in order: V gene, D gene, CDR3 protein. D genes are given only for firm matches.

>TRBV30|-
AWSLTGLNSPLH
>TRBV11-2|TRBD1
ASSRDSEETQY
>TRBV15|-
ATSRDGTGELF
>TRBV28|-
ASSLNRYPYEQY
>TRBV19|-
ASSTAVAYEQY
>TRBV5-5|-
ASSFRPQGMNTEAF
>TRBV19|TRBD2
ASSISRTRADTQY
>TRBV5-6|-
ASSLTNYEQY
>TRBV6-1|-
ASSEVGGVIPYEQY
>TRBV7-2|TRBD2
ASSYPVGEGQETQY
>TRBV6-1|-
ASSPDSYGYT
>TRBV19|TRBD1
ASSITSGGYGYT
>TRBV30|-
AWRVTVNTEAF
>TRBV6-6|-
ASSPKDSSNYGYT
>TRBV18|TRBD1
ASSPSGTGATEAF
>TRBV9|-
ASSRVGGGYT
>TRBV7-2|TRBD2
ASSLRREASYNEQF
>TRBV7-2|-
ASSPPPGRGAFYGYT
>TRBV30|-
AWSTKTGGRALNYGYT
>TRBV5-1|-
ASSLAGTYNEQF
>TRBV6-6|TRBD1
ASSGVGTVSNEQF
>TRBV9|TRBD1
ASSVDWTGSLGANVLT
>TRBV27|TRBD1
ASSFRQGHGYT
>TRBV18|-
ASSGEDKGSPLH
>TRBV2|-
ASSDVGGYGANVLT
>TRBV7-9|-
ASSLVGSNQPQH
>TRBV19|TRBD1
ASRLDRGPFGYT
>TRBV19|TRBD2
ASSRGGLNFGQF
>TRBV10-3|-
AISELGNTEAF
>TRBV5-1|-
ASSLGSNTEAF
>TRBV7-9|-
ASSLGQDNQPQH
>TRBV11-2|-
ASSLAGTYNEQF
>TRBV19|-
ASNLGGGPQPQH
>TRBV2|TRBD2
ASSEPTSGNSYNEQF
>TRBV27|-
ASSPQPRETQY
>TRBV28|-
ASSVRSYTGELF
>TRBV4-2|-
ASSQEVNRGAGQETQY
>TRBV5-5|-
ASSGNVGNTIY
>TRBV5-1|-
ASSEGRRGLAKNIQY
>TRBV9|-
ASSVVGTDTQY
>TRBV6-5|TRBD1
ASRLPGQGHIEQY
>TRBV6-1|-
ASQDQTQY
>TRBV5-6|-
ASKVMAGEGGTEQY
>TRBV10-1|-
ASGQQRDTQY
>TRBV28|TRBD1
ASSPGQAYYGYT
>TRBV2|TRBD1
ASSEAGVRQGFSGANVLT
>TRBV29-1|-
SVAGRGGDGYGYT
>TRBV25-1|-
ASRGLQGTEAF
>TRBV28|-
ASSLGQGDYEQY
>TRBV11-3|-
ASSPDSSNQPQH